This TCR beta chain was identified during a study of cytomegalovirus exposure and HLA in healthy donors. The length of the CDR3 is 16 residues. After removal of 0 bases from V and 3 bases from J, the junction contained 5 bases not matched to a gene. Germline V gene data show CDR1 as SGDLS and CDR2 as YYNGEE. The PCR made use of 60 Vbeta and 13 Jbeta primers. Sequencing was performed with immunoSEQ multiplex PCR; in TCRdb, only in-frame clones are kept and a portion is missing. Of 110,000 to 150,000 clones listed, 80% are singletons. The chain couples TRBV9 to TRBJ2-5; TRBD2 matches at 10 bases. Sequencing input: PBMCs. The sequence came from a man aged 40-49 years in good health and CMV-seronegative. The CDR3 DNA is TGTGCCAGCAGCGTAGGACTAGCGGGCGTCGAAGAGACCCAGTACTTC. Translation: CASSVGLAGVEETQYF.